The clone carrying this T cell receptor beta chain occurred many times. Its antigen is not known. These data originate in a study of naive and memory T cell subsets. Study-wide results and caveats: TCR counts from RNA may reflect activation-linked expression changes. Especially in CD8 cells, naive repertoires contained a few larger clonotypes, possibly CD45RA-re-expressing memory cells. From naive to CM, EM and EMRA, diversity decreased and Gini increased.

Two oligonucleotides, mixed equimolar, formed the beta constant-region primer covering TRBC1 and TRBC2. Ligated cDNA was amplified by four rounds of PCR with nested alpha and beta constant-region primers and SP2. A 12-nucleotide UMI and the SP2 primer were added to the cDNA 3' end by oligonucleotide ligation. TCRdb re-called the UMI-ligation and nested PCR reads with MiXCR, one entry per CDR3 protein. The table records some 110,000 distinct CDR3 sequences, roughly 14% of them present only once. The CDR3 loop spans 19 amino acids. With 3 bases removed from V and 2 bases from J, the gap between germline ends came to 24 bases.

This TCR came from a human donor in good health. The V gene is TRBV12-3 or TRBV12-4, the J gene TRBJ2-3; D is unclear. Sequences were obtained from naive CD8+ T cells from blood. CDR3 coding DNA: TGTGCCAGCAGTTTTAATCCGTCGCGAGAACAACTGATCACAGATACGCAGTATTTT. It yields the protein CASSFNPSREQLITDTQYF.